One sample yielded the 22 T cell receptor beta chains listed below, sequenced in a study of blood T cell repertoires in COVID-19. The data were produced by immunoSEQ multiplex PCR, yet TCRdb's version contains in-frame clones alone and is incomplete. This table has about 360,000 clones, about 88% appearing once. The specimen was peripheral blood. The receptors derive from a woman aged 60-75 years with COVID-19, enrolled during active disease.

This clone was counted between two and nine times. This chain connects TRBV3-1 (or the pseudogene TRBV3-2) to TRBJ2-5; TRBD2 aligns across 7 bases. The CDR3 has 18 residues. CDR1 and CDR2 (germline): LGHDT, YNNKEL (reference sequence). V lost 0 bases, J lost 3 bases, and 13 bases stayed unmatched. CDR3 loop: CASSQDTVHGGGKETQYF. The CDR3, as DNA: TGTGCCAGCAGCCAAGATACGGTGCACGGCGGGGGAAAAGAGACCCAGTACTTC.

The chain combines TRBV2 with TRBJ2-3; a weak D match, TRBD2 (6 bases). Trimming cost V 3 bases and J 6 bases, with 22 bases left between them. The germline V gene has CDR1 SNHLY and CDR2 FYNNEI. The CDR3 length is 17 residues. The CDR3 loop reads CASSDRRTNQAWDTQYF. For the CDR3, the DNA is TGTGCCAGCAGTGATCGGCGGACTAACCAAGCCTGGGATACGCAGTATTTT.

V and J are TRBV6-6 and TRBJ1-1, with TRBD1 matching 7 bases. V was clipped by 4 bases and J by 5 bases; unmatched bases: 7. Germline loops: CDR1 MNHNY, CDR2 SVGAGI (reference sequence). The CDR3 has 14 residues. In nucleotides, the CDR3 is TGTGCCAGCAGTTCGAGGGGGCGACGGACTGAAGCTTTCTTT. It specifies CASSSRGRRTEAFF.

The chain links TRBV5-1 to TRBJ1-2, with a weak D call TRBD1 (6 bases). The V end lost 4 bases, the J end lost 2 bases, and 15 bases lay between the germline ends. CDR1 is SGHRS and CDR2 is YFSETQ in the germline V gene. The CDR3 covers 15 residues. CDR3 in amino acids: CASSPLSGQNYGYTF. CDR3 in DNA: TGCGCCAGCAGCCCGCTATCGGGACAAAACTATGGCTACACCTTC.

The V and J genes are TRBV4-3 and TRBJ1-2; 7 nucleotides align to TRBD1. With 0 bases clipped from V and 7 bases from J, the junction kept 5 bases outside the gene matches. CDR1 and CDR2 from the germline V gene are LGHNA and YSLEER. The CDR3 contains 14 residues. The CDR3 is CASSQDSNRGGYTF. CDR3 in DNA: TGCGCCAGCAGCCAAGATTCGAACAGGGGTGGCTACACCTTC.

This rearrangement joins TRBV7-8 to TRBJ2-7; TRBD1 is a possible D gene (5 bases). With 5 bases removed from V and 3 bases from J, the gap between germline ends came to 17 bases. The CDR3 sequence is 15 residues long. Germline CDR1 is SGHVS and CDR2 is FQNEAQ. This CDR3 is CASSLTWGGHYEQYF. The CDR3 DNA sequence: TGTGCCAGCAGCCTAACCTGGGGCGGACACTACGAGCAGTACTTC.

The chain has TRBV30 and TRBJ1-4, with D possibly matching TRBD1 (6 bases). Trimming stripped 7 bases from V and 9 bases from J, with 21 bases between. Germline loops: CDR1 GTSNPN, CDR2 SVGIG (reference sequence). The length of the CDR3 is 14 residues. CDR3 sequence: CASSQGFRSKKLFF. In DNA form, the CDR3 reads TGTGCCTCAAGCCAGGGGTTCCGATCGAAAAAACTGTTTTTT.

The rearrangement uses TRBV13 and TRBJ2-3, with a weak D call TRBD2 (5 bases). Between the trimmed V and J ends, which lost 5 bases and 1 base, there was a span of 10 bases. This CDR3 has 14 amino acids. CDR1 is PRHDT and CDR2 is FYEKMQ in the germline V gene (reference sequence). CDR3 DNA sequence: TGTGCCAGCAGCCCTCCGAGGGGCACAGATACGCAGTATTTT. It translates to CASSPPRGTDTQYF.

The CDR3 sequence: CASSFDSNSNQPQHF. DNA of the CDR3: TGTGCCAGCAGTTTCGACAGTAATAGCAATCAGCCCCAGCATTTT. The chain employs TRBV2 and TRBJ1-5, with a tentative D call TRBD1 (5 bases). Germline V CDR1 and CDR2: SNHLY, FYNNEI. V lost 5 bases and J 0 bases, leaving 11 bases between the germline ends. This CDR3 has 15 amino acids.

The chain links TRBV5-6 to TRBJ2-1, with D possibly matching TRBD1 (7 bases). Between the trimmed V and J ends, which lost 4 bases and 6 bases, there was a span of 11 bases. Germline V gene sequence: CDR1 SGHDT, CDR2 YYEEEE. This CDR3 is built from 13 residues. The CDR3 DNA is TGTGCCAGCAGCCCAGGGGGGAGCAATGAGCAGTTCTTC. Translated, it gives CASSPGGSNEQFF.

This rearrangement joins TRBV2 to TRBJ1-2, with 8 bases matching TRBD1. With 3 bases clipped from V and 8 bases from J, the junction kept 11 bases outside the gene matches. The CDR3 runs to 15 residues. Germline CDR1 SNHLY, CDR2 FYNNEI. The CDR3 spells CASSDEGDRLYGYTF. The CDR3 coding sequence is TGTGCCAGCAGTGATGAGGGGGACAGGCTTTACGGCTACACCTTC. The whole variable domain, remainder taken from reference TRBV2 and TRBJ1-2, is EPEVTQTPSHQVTQMGQEVILRCVPISNHLYFYWYRQILGQKVEFLVSFYNNEISEKSEIFDDQFSVERPDGSNFTLKIRSTKLEDSAMYFCASSDEGDRLYGYTFGSGTRLTVV.

This chain connects TRBV7-2 to TRBJ1-5; D is perhaps TRBD1 (5 bases). In germline, CDR1 is SGHTA, CDR2 FQGNSA. Trimming removed 0 bases at V and 4 bases at J, with 7 bases between. The CDR3 has 14 residues. Written as DNA, the CDR3 is TGTGCCAGCAGCTTAGCTCAGGGTAATCAGCCCCAGCATTTT. This codes for CASSLAQGNQPQHF.

Ten or more counts support this clone. The rearrangement links TRBV11-2 to TRBJ1-3; 10 bases are shared with TRBD1. This CDR3 spans 16 amino acids. CDR1 SGHAT and CDR2 FQNNGV come from the germline V gene. V shed 5 bases, J shed 0 bases, and the junction held 4 bases outside the gene matches. CDR3 in amino acids: CASSRTGGYSGNTIYF. CDR3 bases: TGTGCCAGCAGCAGGACAGGGGGTTACTCTGGAAACACCATATATTTT.

The V call is TRBV29-1, the J call TRBJ2-3; D possibly corresponds to TRBD2 (7 bases). The CDR3 length is 15 residues. The germline V and J ends were trimmed by 5 bases and 2 bases, with 17 bases remaining between them. Looked up from germline, CDR1 is SQVTM and CDR2 is ANQGSEA. CDR3 in amino acids: CSVRGGPFITDTQYF. The CDR3 nucleotides read TGCAGCGTTAGGGGGGGGCCTTTCATCACAGATACGCAGTATTTT.

The chain combines TRBV21-1 with TRBJ2-7; the table's D call, TRBD1, was not checked against the DNA. TRBV21-1 is an annotated pseudogene. The CDR3 covers 14 residues. CDR3 amino acids: CASSTHRGSYEQYF. The CDR3 region has the DNA TGTGCCAGCAGCACCCACAGGGGTTCCTACGAGCAGTACTTC.

This clone has only one observation. The rearrangement joins TRBV2 to TRBJ1-5; D gene unclear. CDR3 size: 14 residues. Between the trimmed V and J ends, which lost 1 base and 5 bases, there was a span of 9 bases. The germline V gene encodes CDR1 SNHLY and CDR2 FYNNEI. CDR3 protein: CASSEGEGYQPQHF. The DNA for the CDR3 is TGTGCCAGCAGTGAAGGGGAGGGTTATCAGCCCCAGCATTTT.

This clone was counted once. The gene calls are TRBV19 and TRBJ1-2; maybe TRBD1 (6 bases). The CDR3 length is 17 residues. Per germline, CDR1 LNHDA and CDR2 SQIVND (reference sequence). Trimming stripped 7 bases from V and 0 bases from J, with 21 bases between. DNA for the CDR3: TGTGCCAGTAAATACCCCACAGGGCTCAAAGCTAACTATGGCTACACCTTC. It specifies CASKYPTGLKANYGYTF.

The V gene is TRBV6-5, the J gene TRBJ1-2; 8 bases agree with TRBD1. Germline CDR1 MNHEY, CDR2 SVGAGI. CDR3 size: 13 residues. Losses at the gene ends were 6 bases for V and 3 bases for J; bases not matched to a gene: 3. The CDR3 here is CASSQDRDYGYTF. CDR3 bases: TGTGCCAGCAGCCAGGACAGGGACTATGGCTACACCTTC.

The chain recombines TRBV29-1 with TRBJ2-3, with 11 positions matching TRBD2. Germline values: CDR1 SQVTM, CDR2 ANQGSEA. The CDR3 spans 15 residues. The junction had 8 bases not matched to a gene; V was cut back by 3 bases and J by 6 bases. The chain's CDR3 is CSVDGPSGGMDTQYF. The CDR3 DNA is TGCAGCGTTGATGGTCCTAGCGGGGGGATGGATACGCAGTATTTT.

The chain links TRBV6-5 to TRBJ2-5; TRBD1 agrees at 7 bases. Germline values: CDR1 MNHEY, CDR2 SVGAGI. The CDR3 contains 15 residues. V was pared by 4 bases and J by 4 bases, with 9 bases of the junction left unmatched. Here the CDR3 DNA reads TGTGCCAGCAGTTTCCTGACAGGGCTAGGAGAGACCCAGTACTTC. It codes for CASSFLTGLGETQYF.

The chain is built from TRBV13 and TRBJ2-5; TRBD2 might be the D (7 bases). The V gene lost 3 bases and the J gene lost 5 bases, with 13 bases spanning the gap. The CDR3 totals 14 residues. Germline CDR1 and CDR2: PRHDT and FYEKMQ (reference sequence). CDR3 nucleotide sequence: TGTGCCAGCAGCTTTTCGGGGGGCCGGGAGACCCAGTACTTC. Its translation is CASSFSGGRETQYF.

The V and J genes are TRBV13 and TRBJ2-5; the D is unclear. CDR1 and CDR2 from the germline V gene are PRHDT and FYEKMQ (reference sequence). With 5 bases removed from V and 1 base from J, the gap between germline ends came to 8 bases. This CDR3 spans 13 amino acids. The CDR3 sequence: CASSTQSQETQYF. DNA of the CDR3: TGTGCCAGCAGCACACAAAGCCAAGAGACCCAGTACTTC.